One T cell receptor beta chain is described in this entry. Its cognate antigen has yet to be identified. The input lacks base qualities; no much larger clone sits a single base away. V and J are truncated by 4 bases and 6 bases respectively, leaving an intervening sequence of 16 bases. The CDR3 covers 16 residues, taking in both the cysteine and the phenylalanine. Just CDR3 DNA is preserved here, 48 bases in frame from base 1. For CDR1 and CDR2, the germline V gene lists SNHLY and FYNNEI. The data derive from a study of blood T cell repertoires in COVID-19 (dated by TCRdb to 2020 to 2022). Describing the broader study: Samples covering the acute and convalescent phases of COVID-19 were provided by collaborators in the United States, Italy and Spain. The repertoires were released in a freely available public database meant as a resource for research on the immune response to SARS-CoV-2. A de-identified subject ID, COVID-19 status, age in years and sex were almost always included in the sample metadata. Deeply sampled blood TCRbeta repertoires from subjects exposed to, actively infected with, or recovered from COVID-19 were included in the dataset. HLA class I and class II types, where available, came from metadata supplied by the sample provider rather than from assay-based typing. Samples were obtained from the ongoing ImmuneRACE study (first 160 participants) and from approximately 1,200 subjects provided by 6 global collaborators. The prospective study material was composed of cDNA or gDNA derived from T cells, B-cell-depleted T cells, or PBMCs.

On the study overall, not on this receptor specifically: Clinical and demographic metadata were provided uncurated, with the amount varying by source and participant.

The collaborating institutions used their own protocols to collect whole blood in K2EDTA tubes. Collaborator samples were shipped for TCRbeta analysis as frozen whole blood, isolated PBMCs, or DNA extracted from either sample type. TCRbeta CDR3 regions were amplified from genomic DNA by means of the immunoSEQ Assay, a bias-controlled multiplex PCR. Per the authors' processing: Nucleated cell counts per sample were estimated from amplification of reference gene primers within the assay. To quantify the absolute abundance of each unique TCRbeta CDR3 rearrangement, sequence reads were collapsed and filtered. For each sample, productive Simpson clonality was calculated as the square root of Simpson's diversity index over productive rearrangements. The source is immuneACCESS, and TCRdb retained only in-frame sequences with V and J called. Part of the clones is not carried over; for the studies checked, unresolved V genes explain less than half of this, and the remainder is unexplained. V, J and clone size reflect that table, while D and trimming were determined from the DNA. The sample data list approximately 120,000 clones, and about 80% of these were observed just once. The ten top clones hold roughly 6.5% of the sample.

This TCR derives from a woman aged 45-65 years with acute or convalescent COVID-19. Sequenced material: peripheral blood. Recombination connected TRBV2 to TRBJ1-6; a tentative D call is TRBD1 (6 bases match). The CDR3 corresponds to CASSGVGANLNSPLHF. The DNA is TGTGCCAGCAGTGGGGTGGGGGCTAATCTTAATTCACCCCTCCACTTT.